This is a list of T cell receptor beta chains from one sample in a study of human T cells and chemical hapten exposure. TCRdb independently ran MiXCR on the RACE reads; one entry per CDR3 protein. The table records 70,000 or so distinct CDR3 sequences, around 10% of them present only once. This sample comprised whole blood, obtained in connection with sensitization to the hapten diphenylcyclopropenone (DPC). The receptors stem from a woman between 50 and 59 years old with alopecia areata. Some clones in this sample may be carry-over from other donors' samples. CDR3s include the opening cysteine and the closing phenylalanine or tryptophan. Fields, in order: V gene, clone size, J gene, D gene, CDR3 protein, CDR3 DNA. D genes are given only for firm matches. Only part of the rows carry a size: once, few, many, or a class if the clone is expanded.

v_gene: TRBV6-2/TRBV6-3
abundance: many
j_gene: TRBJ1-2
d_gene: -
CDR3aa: CASSYRQGSGYTF
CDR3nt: TGTGCCAGCAGTTATCGGCAGGGCAGTGGCTACACCTTC

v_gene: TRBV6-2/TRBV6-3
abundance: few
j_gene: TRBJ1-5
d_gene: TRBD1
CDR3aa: CASRFGQVNQPQHF
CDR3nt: TGTGCCAGCAGGTTCGGACAGGTCAATCAGCCCCAGCATTTT

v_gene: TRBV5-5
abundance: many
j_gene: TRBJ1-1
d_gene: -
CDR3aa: CASSLGVDATEAFF
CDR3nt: TGTGCCAGCAGCTTGGGTGTAGACGCCACTGAAGCTTTCTTT

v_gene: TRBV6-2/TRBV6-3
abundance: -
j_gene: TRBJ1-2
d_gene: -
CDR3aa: CASSWANYGYTF
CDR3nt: TGTGCCAGCAGTTGGGCTAACTATGGCTACACCTTC

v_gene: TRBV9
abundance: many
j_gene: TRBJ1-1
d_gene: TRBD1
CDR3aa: CASSPQGAVTEAFF
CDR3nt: TGTGCCAGCAGCCCCCAGGGGGCGGTTACTGAAGCTTTCTTT

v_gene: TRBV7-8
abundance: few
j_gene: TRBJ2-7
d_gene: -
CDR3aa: CASSLLLIGSTDYEQYF
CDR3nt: TGTGCCAGCAGCTTACTGCTAATTGGGTCGACGGACTACGAGCAGTACTTC

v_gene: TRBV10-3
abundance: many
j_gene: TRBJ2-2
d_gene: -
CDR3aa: CATNRRWYANTGELFF
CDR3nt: TGTGCCACCAACCGCCGTTGGTACGCGAACACCGGGGAGCTGTTTTTT

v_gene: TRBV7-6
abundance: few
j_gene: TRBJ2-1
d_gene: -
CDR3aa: CASSLLAREQFF
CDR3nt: TGTGCCAGCAGCTTACTAGCCCGGGAGCAGTTCTTC

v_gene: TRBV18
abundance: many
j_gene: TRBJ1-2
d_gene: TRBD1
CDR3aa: CASSPDRDGYTF
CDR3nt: TGTGCCAGCTCACCGGACAGGGATGGCTACACCTTC

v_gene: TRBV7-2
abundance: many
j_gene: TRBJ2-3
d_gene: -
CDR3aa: CASSPGRPPDTQYF
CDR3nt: TGTGCCAGCAGCCCAGGGAGACCCCCAGATACGCAGTATTTT

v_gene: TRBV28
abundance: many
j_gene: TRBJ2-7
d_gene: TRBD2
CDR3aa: CASSSPGLARSYEQYF
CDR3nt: TGTGCCAGCAGTTCCCCGGGACTAGCGAGGTCCTACGAGCAGTACTTC

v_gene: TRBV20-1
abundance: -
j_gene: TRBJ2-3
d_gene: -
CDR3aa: CSVRVPGRGTDTQYF
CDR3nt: TGCAGTGTCAGGGTCCCGGGCCGTGGCACAGATACGCAGTATTTT

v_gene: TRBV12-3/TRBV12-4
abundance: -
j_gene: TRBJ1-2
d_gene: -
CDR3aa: CASTPGGAPLYGYTF
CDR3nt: TGTGCCAGCACCCCAGGTGGGGCCCCACTCTATGGCTACACCTTC